This TCR beta chain was documented in a study of T cell responses to AZD1222 COVID-19 vaccine. Libraries were prepared by immunoSEQ multiplex PCR; TCRdb keeps only in-frame clonotypes and omits some of them. The sample has 120,000 or so clones; approximately 87% are singletons. Details on this clone: Its antigen is as yet unknown. The same CDR3 can be traced to other DNA sequences in this sample.

General study findings and limits: There were repertoire samples only from the period after the peak T cell response. It should be noted that donors were predominantly white British and more often female, and clonal diversity was possibly underestimated. The study reported that nearly half of spike-specific TCRs target unmutated variant regions. CD4 TCRs linked to vaccination spanned spike, dominating at 160-218 and 743-854.

CDR1 and CDR2 (germline): SGDLS, YYNGEE. V was pared by 4 bases and J by 1 base, with 9 bases between. The length of the CDR3 is 13 residues. The rearrangement joins TRBV9 to TRBJ2-7; D ambiguous. The receptor's source is an adult in good health. The sample consisted of peripheral blood, taken on day 0 of AZD1222 vaccination. Written as DNA, the CDR3 is TGTGCCAGCAGCCCAGGACCATCCTACGAGCAGTACTTC. This encodes CASSPGPSYEQYF.